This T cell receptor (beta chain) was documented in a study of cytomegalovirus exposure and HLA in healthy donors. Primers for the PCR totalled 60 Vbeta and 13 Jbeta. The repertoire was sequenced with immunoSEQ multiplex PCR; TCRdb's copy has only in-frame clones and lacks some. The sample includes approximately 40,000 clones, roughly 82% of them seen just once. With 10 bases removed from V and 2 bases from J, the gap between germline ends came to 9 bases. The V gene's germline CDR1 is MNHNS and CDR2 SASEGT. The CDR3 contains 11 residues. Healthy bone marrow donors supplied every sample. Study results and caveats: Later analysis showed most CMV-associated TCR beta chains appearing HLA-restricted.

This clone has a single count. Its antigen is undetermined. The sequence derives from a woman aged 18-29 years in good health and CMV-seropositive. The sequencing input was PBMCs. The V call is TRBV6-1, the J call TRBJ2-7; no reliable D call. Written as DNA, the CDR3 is TGTGCCACAGATCGTACCTACGAGCAGTACTTC. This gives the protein CATDRTYEQYF.